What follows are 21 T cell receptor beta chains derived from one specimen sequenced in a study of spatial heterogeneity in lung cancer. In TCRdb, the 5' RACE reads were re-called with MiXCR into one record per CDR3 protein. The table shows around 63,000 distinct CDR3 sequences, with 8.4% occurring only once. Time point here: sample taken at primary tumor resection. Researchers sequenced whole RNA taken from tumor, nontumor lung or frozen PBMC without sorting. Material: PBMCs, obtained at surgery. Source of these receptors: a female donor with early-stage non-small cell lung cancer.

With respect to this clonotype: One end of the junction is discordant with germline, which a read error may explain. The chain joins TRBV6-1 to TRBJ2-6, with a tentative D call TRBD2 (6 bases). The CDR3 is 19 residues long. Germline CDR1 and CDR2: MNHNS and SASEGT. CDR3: CASSEAFGTPPSGASVLTF. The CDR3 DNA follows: TGTGCCAGCAGTGAAGCCTTCGGGACTCCCCCCTCTGGGGCCAGCGTCCTGACTTTC.

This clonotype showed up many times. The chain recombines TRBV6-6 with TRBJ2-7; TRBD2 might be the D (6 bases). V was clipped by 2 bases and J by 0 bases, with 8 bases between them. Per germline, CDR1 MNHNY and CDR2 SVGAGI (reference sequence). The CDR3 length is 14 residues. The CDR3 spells CASSYPGDSYEQYF. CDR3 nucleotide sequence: TGTGCCAGCAGTTACCCGGGGGACTCCTACGAGCAGTACTTC.

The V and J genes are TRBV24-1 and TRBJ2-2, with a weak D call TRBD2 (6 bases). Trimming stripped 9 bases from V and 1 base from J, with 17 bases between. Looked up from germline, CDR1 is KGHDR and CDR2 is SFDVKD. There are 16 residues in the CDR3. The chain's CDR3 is CATAVGSEGNTGELFF. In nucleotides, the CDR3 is TGTGCCACCGCAGTAGGTTCGGAGGGGAACACCGGGGAGCTGTTTTTT.

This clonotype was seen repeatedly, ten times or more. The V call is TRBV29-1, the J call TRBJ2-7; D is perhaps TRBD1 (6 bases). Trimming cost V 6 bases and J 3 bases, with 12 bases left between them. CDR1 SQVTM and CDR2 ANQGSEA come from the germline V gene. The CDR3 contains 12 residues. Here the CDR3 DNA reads TGCAGCGTCTTGGAACAGGGCTACGAGCAGTACTTC. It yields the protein CSVLEQGYEQYF.

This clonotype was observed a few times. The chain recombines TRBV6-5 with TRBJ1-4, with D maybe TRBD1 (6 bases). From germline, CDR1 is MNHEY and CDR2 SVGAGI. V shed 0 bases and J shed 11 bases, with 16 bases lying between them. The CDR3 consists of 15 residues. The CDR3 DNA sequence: TGTGCCAGCAGTTACTCGAGGGGGTCACTGGGGAAACTGTTTTTT. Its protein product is CASSYSRGSLGKLFF.

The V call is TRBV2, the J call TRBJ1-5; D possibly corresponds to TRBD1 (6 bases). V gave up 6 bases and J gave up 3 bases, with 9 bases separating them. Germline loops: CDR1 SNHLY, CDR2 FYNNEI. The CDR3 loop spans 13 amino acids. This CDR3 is CASRQGINQPQHF. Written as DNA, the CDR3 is TGTGCCAGCAGGCAGGGGATCAATCAGCCCCAGCATTTT.

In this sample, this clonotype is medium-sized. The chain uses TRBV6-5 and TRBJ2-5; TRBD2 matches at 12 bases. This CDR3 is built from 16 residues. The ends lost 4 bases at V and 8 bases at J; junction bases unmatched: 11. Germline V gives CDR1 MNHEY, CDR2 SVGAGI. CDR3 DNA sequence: TGTGCCAGCAGTTCCCTGAGCCTAGCGGGGGGGGGAACCCAGTACTTC. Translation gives CASSSLSLAGGGTQYF.

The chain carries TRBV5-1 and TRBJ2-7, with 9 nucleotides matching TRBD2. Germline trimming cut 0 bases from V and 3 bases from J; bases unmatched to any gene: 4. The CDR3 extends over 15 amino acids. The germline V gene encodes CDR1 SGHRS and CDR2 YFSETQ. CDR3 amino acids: CASSLVDSGSYEQYF. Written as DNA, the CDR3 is TGCGCCAGCAGCTTGGTTGATAGCGGGAGCTACGAGCAGTACTTC.

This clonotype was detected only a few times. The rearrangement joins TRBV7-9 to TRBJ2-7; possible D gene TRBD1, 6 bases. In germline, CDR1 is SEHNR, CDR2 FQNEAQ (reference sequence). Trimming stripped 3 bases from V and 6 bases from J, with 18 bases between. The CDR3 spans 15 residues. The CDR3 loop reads CASSLIQGTSGEQYF. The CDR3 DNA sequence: TGTGCCAGCAGCTTGATACAGGGTACGTCCGGCGAGCAGTACTTC. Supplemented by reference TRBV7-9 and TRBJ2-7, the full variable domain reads DTGVSQNPRHKITKRGQNVTFRCDPISEHNRLYWYRQTLGQGPEFLTYFQNEAQLEKSRLLSDRFSAERPKGSFSTLEIQRTEQGDSAMYLCASSLIQGTSGEQYFGPGTRLTVT.

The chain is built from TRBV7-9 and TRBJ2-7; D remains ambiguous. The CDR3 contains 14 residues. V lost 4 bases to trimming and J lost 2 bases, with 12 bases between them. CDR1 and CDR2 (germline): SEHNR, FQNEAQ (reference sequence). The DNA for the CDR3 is TGTGCCAGCAGCTATTCACATGGCGCCTACGAGCAGTACTTC. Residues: CASSYSHGAYEQYF.

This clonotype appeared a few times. CDR3 region: CASRPASGGLRDTQYF. The CDR3 DNA reads TGTGCCAGCAGGCCGGCTAGCGGGGGCCTGCGGGATACGCAGTATTTT. The chain links TRBV6-1 to TRBJ2-3; 10 positions match TRBD2. Germline values: CDR1 MNHNS, CDR2 SASEGT. V lost 6 bases, J lost 6 bases, and 12 bases stayed unmatched. The CDR3 totals 16 residues.

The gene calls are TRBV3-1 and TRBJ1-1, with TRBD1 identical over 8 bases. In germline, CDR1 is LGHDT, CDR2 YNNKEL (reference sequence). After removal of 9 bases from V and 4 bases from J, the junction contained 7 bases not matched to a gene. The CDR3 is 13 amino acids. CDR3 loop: CASSDREGTEAFF. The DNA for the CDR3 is TGTGCCAGTTCGGACAGGGAGGGCACTGAAGCTTTCTTT.

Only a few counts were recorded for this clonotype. This chain's CDR3 is CASIPLNLNTEAFF. The CDR3 DNA reads as TGTGCCAGCATCCCCTTGAATTTGAACACTGAAGCTTTCTTT. The chain links TRBV7-9 to TRBJ1-1; D is uncertain. V was pared by 7 bases and J by 0 bases, with 12 bases between. Germline loops: CDR1 SEHNR, CDR2 FQNEAQ (reference sequence). The CDR3 sequence is 14 residues long.

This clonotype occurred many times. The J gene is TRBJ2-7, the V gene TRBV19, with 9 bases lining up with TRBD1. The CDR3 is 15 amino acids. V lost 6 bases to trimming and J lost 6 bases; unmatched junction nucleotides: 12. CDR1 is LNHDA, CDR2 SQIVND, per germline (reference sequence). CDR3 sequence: CASRPGTGSTREQYF. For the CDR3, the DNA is TGTGCCAGTAGACCCGGGACAGGGAGTACTCGCGAGCAGTACTTC.

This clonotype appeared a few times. The CDR3 reads CAARPTRDYGYTF. The CDR3 DNA follows: TGTGCCGCACGACCCACAAGGGATTATGGCTACACCTTC. The chain combines TRBV15 with TRBJ1-2; D gene ambiguous. The CDR3 is 13 amino acids. The V gene lost 11 bases and the J gene lost 5 bases, with 18 bases spanning the gap. The germline V gene encodes CDR1 LNHNV and CDR2 YYDKDF (reference sequence).

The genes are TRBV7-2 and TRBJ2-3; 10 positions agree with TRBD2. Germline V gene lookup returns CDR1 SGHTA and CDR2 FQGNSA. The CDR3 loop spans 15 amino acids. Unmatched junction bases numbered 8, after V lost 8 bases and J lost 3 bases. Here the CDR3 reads CASRGVLAGTDTQYF. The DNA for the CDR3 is TGTGCCAGCCGGGGTGTACTAGCGGGAACAGATACGCAGTATTTT.

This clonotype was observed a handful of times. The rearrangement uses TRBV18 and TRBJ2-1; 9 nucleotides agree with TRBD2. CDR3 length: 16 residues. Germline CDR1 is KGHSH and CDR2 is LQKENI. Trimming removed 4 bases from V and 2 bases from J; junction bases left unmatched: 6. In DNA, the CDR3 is TGTGCCAGCTCACTCCCAGCGGGAGGTGCCTACAATGAGCAGTTCTTC. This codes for CASSLPAGGAYNEQFF.

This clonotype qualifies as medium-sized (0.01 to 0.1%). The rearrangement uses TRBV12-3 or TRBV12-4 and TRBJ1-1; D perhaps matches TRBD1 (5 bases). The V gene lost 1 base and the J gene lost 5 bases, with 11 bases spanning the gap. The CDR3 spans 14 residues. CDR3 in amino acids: CASSLVGEGTEAFF. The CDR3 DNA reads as TGTGCCAGCAGTTTAGTGGGGGAAGGGACTGAAGCTTTCTTT.

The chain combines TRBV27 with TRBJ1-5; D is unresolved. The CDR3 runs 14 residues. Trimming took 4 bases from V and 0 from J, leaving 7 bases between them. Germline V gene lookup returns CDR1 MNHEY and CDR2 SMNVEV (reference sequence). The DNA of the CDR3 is TGTGCCAGCAGTTACCGAGATAGCAATCAGCCCCAGCATTTT. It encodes CASSYRDSNQPQHF.

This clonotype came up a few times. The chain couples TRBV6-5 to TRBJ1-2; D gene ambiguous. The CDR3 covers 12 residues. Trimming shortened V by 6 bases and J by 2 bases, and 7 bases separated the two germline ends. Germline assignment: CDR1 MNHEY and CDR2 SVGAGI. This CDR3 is CASSSPNYGYTF. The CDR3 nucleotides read TGTGCCAGCAGCTCTCCCAACTATGGCTACACCTTC.

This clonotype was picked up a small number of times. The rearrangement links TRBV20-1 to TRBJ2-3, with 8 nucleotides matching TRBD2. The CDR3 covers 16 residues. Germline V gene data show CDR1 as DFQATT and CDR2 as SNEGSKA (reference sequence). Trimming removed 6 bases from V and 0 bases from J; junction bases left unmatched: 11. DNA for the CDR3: TGCAGTGCCGCTGGACTAGCACAATATAGCACAGATACGCAGTATTTT. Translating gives CSAAGLAQYSTDTQYF.